A selection of T cell receptor beta chains follows, all from one sample in a study of OX40 agonist ivuxolimab in advanced cancers. Only in-frame clones appear in the TCRdb table, and some are missing; sequencing was by immunoSEQ multiplex PCR. The sample shows 80,000 or so clones, around 85% of them seen only once. Sequenced here: CD4+ or CD8+ T cells sorted from blood, sampled in a trial of the OX40 agonist ivuxolimab. Every receptor here comes from an adult with an advanced solid tumor such as melanoma, head and neck, liver or kidney cancer. CDR3s include the opening cysteine and the closing phenylalanine or tryptophan. A D gene is named only where the DNA matches it firmly. Rows may omit the clone size; those that give it use once, few, many or a size class.

clone_size: .
d_call: .
j_call: TRBJ2-7
v_call: TRBV27
cdr3_nt: TGTGCCAGCAGTTCCCCTCTAGCCCGCGGCCACGAGCAGTACTTC
cdr3_aa: CASSSPLARGHEQYF

clone_size: .
d_call: TRBD2
j_call: TRBJ2-1
v_call: TRBV7-2
cdr3_nt: TGTGCCAGCAGCTGGGGGGGAGGTTCGTACAATGAGCAGTTCTTC
cdr3_aa: CASSWGGGSYNEQFF

clone_size: .
d_call: .
j_call: TRBJ2-7
v_call: TRBV27
cdr3_nt: TGTGCCAGCAGTTCCCGCTACGAGCAGTACTTC
cdr3_aa: CASSSRYEQYF

clone_size: .
d_call: .
j_call: TRBJ2-3
v_call: TRBV5-5
cdr3_nt: TGTGCCAGCAGCTTGTTTCTGGGTACCACAGATACGCAGTATTTT
cdr3_aa: CASSLFLGTTDTQYF

clone_size: once
d_call: TRBD2
j_call: TRBJ2-1
v_call: TRBV5-1
cdr3_nt: TGCGCCAGCCGCCAAGCGGGAGGTTCCTACAATGAGCAGTTCTTC
cdr3_aa: CASRQAGGSYNEQFF

clone_size: .
d_call: TRBD2
j_call: TRBJ2-3
v_call: TRBV5-1
cdr3_nt: TGCGCCAGCAGCTCGACTAGCGGGGGGGCTAGAGATACGCAGTATTTT
cdr3_aa: CASSSTSGGARDTQYF

clone_size: .
d_call: TRBD1
j_call: TRBJ2-1
v_call: TRBV28
cdr3_nt: TGTGCCAGCAGCCCCATACAGGGGAACAATGAGCAGTTCTTC
cdr3_aa: CASSPIQGNNEQFF

clone_size: .
d_call: TRBD1
j_call: TRBJ1-2
v_call: TRBV30
cdr3_nt: TGTGCCTGGAGGGACCTGTGGCAGGGGGCGGGCACCTTC
cdr3_aa: CAWRDLWQGAGTF

clone_size: .
d_call: TRBD2
j_call: TRBJ2-3
v_call: TRBV19
cdr3_nt: TGTGCCATAAGGGCTAGCGGGGTAGATACGCAGTATTTT
cdr3_aa: CAIRASGVDTQYF

clone_size: .
d_call: .
j_call: TRBJ1-2
v_call: TRBV6-1
cdr3_nt: TGTGCCAGCAGTGCATCCTACTCTACCTATGGCTACACCTTC
cdr3_aa: CASSASYSTYGYTF

clone_size: .
d_call: TRBD2
j_call: TRBJ2-1
v_call: TRBV6-5
cdr3_nt: TGTGCCAGCCATCGGGGGGGCCGCTCCTACAATGAGCAGTTCTTC
cdr3_aa: CASHRGGRSYNEQFF

clone_size: .
d_call: .
j_call: TRBJ2-7
v_call: TRBV5-1
cdr3_nt: TGCGCCAGCAGCTTCGCAGCTTCCTACGAGCAGTACTTC
cdr3_aa: CASSFAASYEQYF

clone_size: .
d_call: .
j_call: TRBJ2-1
v_call: TRBV5-1
cdr3_nt: TGCGCCAGCAGCTTGGACACCCCCCCCGGTGAGCAGTTCTTC
cdr3_aa: CASSLDTPPGEQFF

clone_size: .
d_call: .
j_call: TRBJ2-3
v_call: TRBV7-8
cdr3_nt: TGTGCCAGCAGCTTCGGGTACAGCAGCACAGATACGCAGTATTTT
cdr3_aa: CASSFGYSSTDTQYF

clone_size: .
d_call: TRBD2
j_call: TRBJ2-7
v_call: TRBV6-6
cdr3_nt: TGTGCCAGCAGTTACTCGTCCCGGGCTAGCGGGAACGAGCAGTACTTC
cdr3_aa: CASSYSSRASGNEQYF

clone_size: few
d_call: .
j_call: TRBJ2-7
v_call: TRBV7-6
cdr3_nt: TGTGCCAGCCGCGCAGGGTTTGGGTACGAGCAGTACTTC
cdr3_aa: CASRAGFGYEQYF

clone_size: .
d_call: .
j_call: TRBJ2-2
v_call: TRBV5-1
cdr3_nt: TGCGCCAGCAGCTTGGTGCGACAGAACACCGGGGAGCCGTTTTTT
cdr3_aa: CASSLVRQNTGEPFF

clone_size: .
d_call: TRBD2
j_call: TRBJ2-7
v_call: TRBV7-2
cdr3_nt: TGTGCCAGCAGCCCCGCGGGGGGCTCCTCCTACGAGCAGTACTTC
cdr3_aa: CASSPAGGSSYEQYF